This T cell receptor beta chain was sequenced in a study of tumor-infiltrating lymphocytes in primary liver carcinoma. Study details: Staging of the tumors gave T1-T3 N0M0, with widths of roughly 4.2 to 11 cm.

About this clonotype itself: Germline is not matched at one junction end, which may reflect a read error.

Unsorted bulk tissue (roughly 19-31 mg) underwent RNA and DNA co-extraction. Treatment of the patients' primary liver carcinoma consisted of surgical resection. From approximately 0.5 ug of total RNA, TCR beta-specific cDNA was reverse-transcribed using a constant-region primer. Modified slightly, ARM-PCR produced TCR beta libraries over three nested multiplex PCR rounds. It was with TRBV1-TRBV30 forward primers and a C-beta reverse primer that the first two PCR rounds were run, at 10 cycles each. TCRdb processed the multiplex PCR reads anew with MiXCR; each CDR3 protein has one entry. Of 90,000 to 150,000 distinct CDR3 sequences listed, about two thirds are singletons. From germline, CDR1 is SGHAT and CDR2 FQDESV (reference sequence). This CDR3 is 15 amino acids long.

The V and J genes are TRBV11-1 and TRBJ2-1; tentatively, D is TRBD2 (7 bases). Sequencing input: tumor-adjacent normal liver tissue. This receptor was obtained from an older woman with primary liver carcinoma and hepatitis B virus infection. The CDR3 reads CAGSLGGATYNEQFF. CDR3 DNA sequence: TGTGCCGGCAGTTTAGGGGGGGCGACCTACAATGAGCAGTTCTTC.